This TCR beta chain was found in a study of T cell changes during pregnancy in multiple sclerosis. Clones were sequenced by immunoSEQ multiplex PCR, and TCRdb holds only the in-frame ones, with some missing. Of roughly 84,000 clones in the sample, about 93% were seen once. The CDR3 length is 13 residues. Per the germline V gene, CDR1 is MDHEN and CDR2 is SYDVKM. V dropped 5 bases and J dropped 0 bases, with 7 bases sitting between them. This sequence originates from a female donor in good health, enrolled as a control in a pregnancy study. The chain employs TRBV28 and TRBJ1-2, with D unresolved. The specimen was peripheral blood, collected in the third trimester of pregnancy. The CDR3 sequence: CASSLPSNYGYTF. The CDR3 DNA reads as TGTGCCAGCAGTCTTCCGTCTAACTATGGCTACACCTTC.